The 27 T cell receptor beta chains listed next were all sequenced from one sample in a study of blood T cell repertoires in COVID-19. Method: immunoSEQ multiplex PCR; TCRdb's copy keeps in-frame clones and lacks some. The sample gives a few hundred thousand clones, around nine tenths of which show up once; approximately 8.8% is in the top ten. Sequences were obtained from PBMCs or T cells enriched from blood (not recorded which). The source is a woman between 40 and 50 years old who had recovered from COVID-19.

The chain uses TRBV6-5 and TRBJ2-1; TRBD2 agrees at 9 bases. Trimming at V came to 11 bases and at J to 4 bases, leaving 12 bases not matched to a gene. CDR3 length: 15 residues. CDR1 is MNHEY and CDR2 is SVGAGI in the germline V gene. The DNA for the CDR3 is TGTGCCCTGCGGGAGGGCAGCCGAGGTTACAATGAGCAGTTCTTC. It codes for CALREGSRGYNEQFF.

The chain is built from TRBV7-9 and TRBJ2-1; TRBD2 matches 15 bases. The CDR3 has 18 amino acids. J was trimmed by 6 bases and V by 3 bases; bases with no gene match: 9. Germline CDR1 is SEHNR and CDR2 is FQNEAQ (reference sequence). In DNA, the CDR3 is TGTGCCAGCAGCTTCAGGACTAGCGGGGGGGTATCCCTCAATGAGCAGTTCTTC. It codes for CASSFRTSGGVSLNEQFF.

This clone came up a few times. V usage is TRBV4-3 and J usage is TRBJ2-5; 14 nucleotides match TRBD2. The germline gives CDR1 LGHNA, CDR2 YSLEER. The junction had 10 bases not matched to a gene; V was cut back by 0 bases and J by 4 bases. The CDR3 extends over 19 amino acids. CDR3 DNA: TGCGCCAGCAGCCAAGAGGGCCCGGGACTAGCGGGAGCTTTAGAGACCCAGTACTTC. It specifies CASSQEGPGLAGALETQYF.

The chain is built from TRBV10-1 and TRBJ1-5; tentatively, D is TRBD1 (5 bases). Germline CDR1 reads WNHNN; CDR2 reads SYGVQD (reference sequence). Trimming removed 10 bases at V and 7 bases at J, with 17 bases between. The CDR3 consists of 13 residues. The CDR3 bases are TGCGCCACCTTCACAGGCTCAATACAGCCCCAGCATTTT. This translates into CATFTGSIQPQHF.

This chain joins TRBV15 and TRBJ1-2, with a tentative D call TRBD1 (6 bases). This CDR3 contains 15 residues. V lost 0 bases and J 6 bases, leaving 14 bases between the germline ends. CDR1 is LNHNV and CDR2 is YYDKDF in the germline V gene (reference sequence). This chain's CDR3 is CATSRDRGNTNGYTF. The CDR3 nucleotides read TGTGCCACCAGCAGAGATAGGGGGAATACAAATGGCTACACCTTC. Looking up the rest from reference TRBV15 and TRBJ1-2 gives the full variable domain: DAMVIQNPRYQVTQFGKPVTLSCSQTLNHNVMYWYQQKSSQAPKLLFHYYDKDFNNEADTPDNFQSRRPNTSFCFLDIRSPGLGDTAMYLCATSRDRGNTNGYTFGSGTRLTVV.

The sample holds a few counts of this clone. V usage is TRBV13 and J usage is TRBJ2-3, with TRBD2 matching over 7 bases. Germline-derived CDR1 and CDR2 are PRHDT and FYEKMQ (reference sequence). The trim removed 4 bases at V and 0 bases at J, leaving 4 bases unmatched. This CDR3 spans 15 amino acids. The CDR3 coding sequence is TGTGCCAGCAGCTCGCGACTAGCTAGCACAGATACGCAGTATTTT. Its protein product is CASSSRLASTDTQYF. The whole variable domain, remainder taken from reference TRBV13 and TRBJ2-3, is AAGVIQSPRHLIKEKRETATLKCYPIPRHDTVYWYQQGPGQDPQFLISFYEKMQSDKGSIPDRFSAQQFSDYHSELNMSSLELGDSALYFCASSSRLASTDTQYFGPGTRLTVL.

The chain has TRBV6-2 or TRBV6-3 and TRBJ2-1; 12 bases are shared with TRBD2. The germline V gene encodes CDR1 MNHEY and CDR2 SVGEGT. The CDR3 runs 16 residues. Trimming cost V 5 bases and J 9 bases; bases outside gene matches: 11. The CDR3 DNA sequence: TGTGCCAGCAGTCGCCCCCTAGCGGGGGGGCTAACTGAGCAGTTCTTC. It is translated as CASSRPLAGGLTEQFF.

The chain joins TRBV29-1 to TRBJ2-1; D possibly corresponds to TRBD2 (6 bases). This CDR3 spans 13 amino acids. Germline V CDR1 and CDR2: SQVTM, ANQGSEA. V lost 7 bases and J lost 6, with 16 bases in between. The CDR3 sequence: CSGWTIPRNEQFF. For the CDR3, the DNA is TGCAGCGGTTGGACTATCCCTCGCAATGAGCAGTTCTTC.

This clone has only a few counts. The chain links TRBV7-8 to TRBJ2-7, with 10 bases fitting TRBD1. V lost 5 bases, J lost 5 bases, and 9 bases stayed unmatched. CDR3 length: 15 amino acids. Germline loops: CDR1 SGHVS, CDR2 FQNEAQ. CDR3 in amino acids: CASSHRWDRGHEQYF. CDR3 DNA: TGTGCCAGCAGCCACCGATGGGACAGGGGTCACGAGCAGTACTTC.

The chain recombines TRBV24-1 with TRBJ1-5; no reliable D call. Per germline, CDR1 KGHDR and CDR2 SFDVKD. The CDR3 totals 13 residues. The V and J ends lost 7 bases and 2 bases respectively, with 8 bases between them. Written as DNA, the CDR3 is TGTGCCACCAGGGGGAGGGGCAATCAGCCCCAGCATTTT. It encodes CATRGRGNQPQHF.

The rearrangement joins TRBV5-1 to TRBJ1-6; D gene unclear. CDR1 is SGHRS, CDR2 YFSETQ, per germline. Trimming left V 0 bases short and J 9 bases short, with 10 bases between. The CDR3 is 14 amino acids. The CDR3 coding sequence is TGCGCCAGCAGCTTGGCGGGGTATGGTTCACCCCTCCACTTT. Translated, it gives CASSLAGYGSPLHF.

V usage is TRBV11-1 and J usage is TRBJ2-3, with 10 bases that match TRBD2. The CDR3 sequence is 15 residues long. Trimming took 3 bases from V and 5 from J; bases not matched to a gene: 5. Germline-derived CDR1 and CDR2 are SGHAT and FQDESV (reference sequence). Written as DNA, the CDR3 is TGTGCCAGCAGCTTGGAGCGGGGGGGCTTAGATACGCAGTATTTT. Translating it yields CASSLERGGLDTQYF.

This chain joins TRBV4-3 and TRBJ1-2, with 10 nucleotides matching TRBD1. The trim removed 4 bases at V and 3 bases at J, leaving 5 bases unmatched. Germline lookup yields CDR1 LGHNA and CDR2 YSLEER. The CDR3 has 15 residues. The CDR3: CASSLRTGGDYGYTF. For the CDR3, the DNA is TGCGCCAGCAGCCTCCGGACAGGGGGGGACTATGGCTACACCTTC.

J is TRBJ2-1 and V is TRBV2, with 8 bases fitting TRBD1. V shed 6 bases and J 2 bases; nucleotides not matched to a gene: 3. This CDR3 has 14 residues. Germline-derived CDR1 and CDR2 are SNHLY and FYNNEI. The CDR3 here is CASRGQVAYNEQFF. CDR3 sequence (DNA): TGTGCCAGCAGGGGACAGGTGGCCTACAATGAGCAGTTCTTC.

The chain employs TRBV7-9 and TRBJ1-1; 8 bases are a match to TRBD1. Trimming cost V 6 bases and J 3 bases; bases outside gene matches: 9. The CDR3 totals 15 residues. The germline V gene encodes CDR1 SEHNR and CDR2 FQNEAQ (reference sequence). CDR3 bases: TGTGCCAGCAGTTGGTGGACAGGGAGGGACACTGAAGCTTTCTTT. This sequence encodes CASSWWTGRDTEAFF.

The chain has TRBV9 and TRBJ1-3, with D tentatively TRBD1 (5 bases). The length of the CDR3 is 17 residues. Trimming left V 2 bases short and J 0 bases short, with 15 bases between. CDR1 and CDR2 (germline): SGDLS, YYNGEE. CDR3 sequence (DNA): TGTGCCAGCAGCGTGACCCCAAGCAGGGTCTCTGGAAACACCATATATTTT. Amino acids: CASSVTPSRVSGNTIYF.

The V gene is TRBV6-4, the J gene TRBJ2-2, with D tentatively TRBD2 (5 bases). This CDR3 region has 13 residues. In germline, CDR1 is MRHNA, CDR2 SNTAGT. V lost 8 bases and J lost 7, with 14 bases in between. CDR3 in DNA: TGTGCCAGCGCAGCGGAAAGGAACGGGGAGCTGTTTTTT. This codes for CASAAERNGELFF.

The genes are TRBV28 and TRBJ1-2; weak D call: TRBD1 (5 bases). The V end was cut by 6 bases, the J end by 5 bases, with 10 bases between. The CDR3 runs 12 residues. Germline V CDR1 and CDR2: MDHEN, SYDVKM. The CDR3 region has the DNA TGTGCCAGCAGCCCCGACAGTTATGGCTACACCTTC. This sequence encodes CASSPDSYGYTF.

This chain joins TRBV28 and TRBJ1-5; D call uncertain. CDR1 and CDR2 (germline): MDHEN, SYDVKM. The CDR3 runs 14 residues. Trimming shortened V by 4 bases and J by 4 bases, and 11 bases separated the two germline ends. CDR3 amino acids: CASSSNSKNQPQHF. The CDR3 DNA sequence: TGTGCCAGCAGTTCAAACAGTAAGAATCAGCCCCAGCATTTT.

The CDR3 loop is CASSSITPLRGANYGYTF. In nucleotides, the CDR3 is TGTGCCAGCAGCTCTATAACCCCTCTCAGGGGTGCGAACTATGGCTACACCTTC. The rearrangement joins TRBV11-2 to TRBJ1-2, with D possibly TRBD1 on 6 matching bases. Trimming removed 4 bases at V and 2 bases at J, with 23 bases between. The germline V gene encodes CDR1 SGHAT and CDR2 FQNNGV. This CDR3 is 18 amino acids long.

Here the CDR3 reads CASSPNRDSSYEQYF. The DNA for the CDR3 is TGTGCCAGCAGCCCAAACCGGGACTCCTCCTACGAGCAGTACTTC. The rearrangement uses TRBV7-6 and TRBJ2-7; D perhaps matches TRBD2 (6 bases). In germline, CDR1 is SGHVS, CDR2 FNYEAQ. This CDR3 region has 15 residues. Trimming left V 5 bases short and J 0 bases short, with 14 bases between.

This chain uses TRBV10-3 with TRBJ1-3, with D possibly TRBD1 on 6 matching bases. Germline V gene data show CDR1 as ENHRY and CDR2 as SYGVKD. The CDR3 is 19 amino acids. V lost 0 bases and J lost 0, with 18 bases in between. The CDR3 reads CAISESMSLQGPSGNTIYF. The DNA of the CDR3 is TGTGCCATCAGTGAGTCGATGTCCCTTCAGGGGCCCTCTGGAAACACCATATATTTT.

This clone was counted at least ten times. The rearrangement joins TRBV6-6 to TRBJ1-1; 10 bases align to TRBD1. The CDR3 is 15 residues long. J gave up 5 bases and V 7 bases, and 10 bases lay outside the gene matches. Germline CDR1 reads MNHNY; CDR2 reads SVGAGI (reference sequence). The CDR3, as DNA: TGTGCCAGCACTAAAGAGGGACAGGGGAGAACTGAAGCTTTCTTT. This sequence encodes CASTKEGQGRTEAFF.

The V gene is TRBV3-1 (or the pseudogene TRBV3-2), the J gene TRBJ2-1; D is perhaps TRBD1 (6 bases). The CDR3 covers 18 residues. From germline, CDR1 is LGHDT and CDR2 YNNKEL (reference sequence). The V end was cut by 1 base, the J end by 2 bases, with 18 bases between. The CDR3 here is CASSQVLGTCATYNEQFF. The CDR3 region has the DNA TGTGCCAGCAGCCAAGTTCTTGGGACATGCGCTACCTACAATGAGCAGTTCTTC.

The genes are TRBV2 and TRBJ1-1; D may be TRBD1 (6 bases). Germline loops: CDR1 SNHLY, CDR2 FYNNEI. The CDR3 covers 13 residues. The V end was cut by 2 bases, the J end by 3 bases, with 7 bases between. DNA of the CDR3: TGTGCCAGCAGTGAACAGGGGTACACTGAAGCTTTCTTT. Translated, it gives CASSEQGYTEAFF. The variable domain in full, with the rest retrieved from reference TRBV2 and TRBJ1-1, is EPEVTQTPSHQVTQMGQEVILRCVPISNHLYFYWYRQILGQKVEFLVSFYNNEISEKSEIFDDQFSVERPDGSNFTLKIRSTKLEDSAMYFCASSEQGYTEAFFGQGTRLTVV.

The chain recombines TRBV2 with TRBJ2-3; D might be TRBD1 (6 bases). Germline V CDR1 and CDR2: SNHLY, FYNNEI. The V and J ends lost 7 bases and 5 bases respectively, with 10 bases between them. This CDR3 is built from 12 residues. The CDR3 is CASIPDRDTQYF. CDR3 DNA: TGTGCCAGCATTCCGGACAGAGATACGCAGTATTTT.

This clone has only one observation. V gene TRBV5-5 combines with J gene TRBJ2-6; D remains unclear. V was cut by 6 bases and J by 0 bases, with 7 bases left in between. The germline V gene encodes CDR1 SGHKS and CDR2 YYEKEE (reference sequence). This CDR3 is built from 14 residues. The CDR3 sequence: CASTTYSGANVLTF. The DNA of the CDR3 is TGTGCCAGCACCACCTACTCTGGGGCCAACGTCCTGACTTTC.